The source of this T cell receptor beta chain is a study of blood T cell repertoires in COVID-19. Some clones are missing from TCRdb's copy, which holds only in-frame ones; the method was immunoSEQ multiplex PCR. In the table there are more than 45,000 clones, more than 75% of which are singletons. Germline CDR1 reads SNHLY; CDR2 reads FYNNEI. The CDR3 has 14 residues. Trimming took 4 bases from V and 5 from J, leaving 14 bases between them. The genes are TRBV2 and TRBJ1-1; D is perhaps TRBD1 (5 bases). The sequenced sample consisted of peripheral blood. The origin of this receptor is a man in his 60s with active or convalescent COVID-19. Here the CDR3 DNA reads TGTGCCAGCAGTGTTCTCCAGGGAGGTACTGAAGCTTTCTTT. As protein: CASSVLQGGTEAFF.